These 13 T cell receptor beta chains share one sample of origin, sequenced in a study of T cells in Graves' hyperthyroidism and ophthalmopathy. The TCR beta CDR3 regions underwent amplification using RNA transcripts as the source. The HTBI primer set was used in a first-round RT-PCR of the TCR CDR3. TCRdb re-called the multiplex PCR reads through MiXCR, storing one row per CDR3 protein. The sample lists a few hundred thousand distinct CDR3 sequences, roughly 14% seen once, with roughly 6.6% in the top ten. What was sequenced was blood. The receptors derive from a woman in her 30s with Graves' hyperthyroidism.

This clonotype came up many times. The chain has TRBV12-3 or TRBV12-4 and TRBJ2-2; a weak D match, TRBD1 (6 bases). V shed 6 bases and J shed 3 bases, with 17 bases lying between them. This CDR3 spans 16 amino acids. The DNA for the CDR3 is TGTGCCAGCAGACTTCGAGGGGGTCAGGACACCGGGGAGCTGTTTTTT. Translating gives CASRLRGGQDTGELFF.

This clonotype was detected only a few times. The rearrangement links TRBV9 to TRBJ2-3; 8 bases fit TRBD2. There are 17 residues in the CDR3. Trimming at V came to 2 bases and at J to 2 bases, leaving 10 bases not matched to a gene. The germline gives CDR1 SGDLS, CDR2 YYNGEE. The CDR3 sequence is CASSVAGTRGVTDTQYF. In DNA form, the CDR3 reads TGTGCCAGCAGCGTTGCCGGGACTAGGGGTGTCACAGATACGCAGTATTTT.

The chain uses TRBV6-1 and TRBJ2-7, with 7 nucleotides matching TRBD2. CDR1 and CDR2 (germline): MNHNS, SASEGT. CDR3 length: 14 amino acids. The ends lost 6 bases at V and 4 bases at J; junction bases unmatched: 9. The CDR3 nucleotides read TGTGCCAGCAGCCAGGGACTACTAACATACGAGCAGTACTTC. It codes for CASSQGLLTYEQYF.

This clonotype showed up many times. J is TRBJ2-7 and V is TRBV30, with 8 bases identical to TRBD2. The CDR3 length is 13 residues. CDR1 is GTSNPN and CDR2 is SVGIG in the germline V gene (reference sequence). Trimming removed 2 bases from V and 6 bases from J; junction bases left unmatched: 6. This CDR3 is CAWSSGSGGEQYF. CDR3 DNA: TGTGCCTGGAGTAGCGGGAGTGGGGGCGAGCAGTACTTC.

This clonotype came up many times. V is TRBV2 and J is TRBJ2-1, with TRBD2 matching 10 bases. J gave up 3 bases and V 4 bases, and 3 bases lay outside the gene matches. This CDR3 contains 15 residues. The germline gives CDR1 SNHLY, CDR2 FYNNEI. CDR3 in DNA: TGTGCCAGCAGTGGCCTAGCGGGAGACTACAATGAGCAGTTCTTC. This translates into CASSGLAGDYNEQFF.

In this sample, this clonotype turned up many times. This chain joins TRBV28 and TRBJ2-4; 12 bases agree with TRBD1. Germline V gene data show CDR1 as MDHEN and CDR2 as SYDVKM. The ends lost 5 bases at V and 8 bases at J; junction bases unmatched: 4. The CDR3 has 14 residues. The CDR3 loop is CASSDGTGGHIQYF. The CDR3 DNA reads as TGTGCCAGCAGTGACGGGACAGGGGGCCACATTCAGTACTTC.

This clonotype was observed many times. This chain uses TRBV20-1 with TRBJ2-7, with a weak D call TRBD2 (6 bases). The V gene's germline CDR1 is DFQATT and CDR2 SNEGSKA (reference sequence). The CDR3 runs to 14 residues. Between the trimmed V and J ends, which lost 1 base and 3 bases, there was a span of 13 bases. As DNA, the CDR3 is TGCAGTGCTAGAGCCTGGGGGACTTACTACGAGCAGTACTTC. It specifies CSARAWGTYYEQYF.

As for this clonotype: This may stem from a read error, because a much larger clone lies one nucleotide away. This chain links TRBV20-1 with TRBJ2-7; D possibly corresponds to TRBD2 (6 bases). Trimming took 3 bases from V and 5 from J, leaving 26 bases between them. Germline-derived CDR1 and CDR2 are DFQATT and SNEGSKA (reference sequence). The length of the CDR3 is 17 residues. Here the CDR3 reads CSASHLRTGGKYDEQYF. In DNA, the CDR3 is TGCAGTGCTAGTCATCTCCGTACTGGCGGGAAGTACGACGAGCAGTACTTC.

At least ten counts were recorded for this clonotype. V gene TRBV7-8 combines with J gene TRBJ1-5, with 9 bases that match TRBD1. Per germline, CDR1 SGHVS and CDR2 FQNEAQ. This CDR3 is built from 15 residues. Germline trimming cut 4 bases from V and 11 bases from J; bases unmatched to any gene: 12. For the CDR3, the DNA is TGTGCCAGCAGCTCGGGACAGGGCTCAAGTGGGGCCCAGCATTTT. Translated, it gives CASSSGQGSSGAQHF.

This clonotype was counted between two and nine times. This chain links TRBV7-3 with TRBJ2-1; perhaps TRBD1 as D (6 bases). Trimming shortened V by 4 bases and J by 5 bases, and 15 bases separated the two germline ends. CDR3 size: 15 residues. Germline V gene lookup returns CDR1 SGHTA and CDR2 FQGTGA. The DNA of the CDR3 is TGTGCCAGCAGCTACTCCGAGGGACATCACAATGAGCAGTTCTTC. This translates into CASSYSEGHHNEQFF.

There are a few counts of this clonotype. The chain has TRBV10-3 and TRBJ1-1; TRBD1 is a possible D gene (5 bases). CDR1 is ENHRY, CDR2 SYGVKD, per germline. The CDR3 consists of 13 residues. Trimming cost V 6 bases and J 9 bases, with 17 bases left between them. The CDR3 DNA follows: TGTGCCATCAGGCCTAACGGGGCAGGGAAAGCTTTCTTT. This sequence encodes CAIRPNGAGKAFF.

This clonotype was recorded many times. The V gene is TRBV28, the J gene TRBJ1-2; D is unresolved. The CDR3 loop spans 12 amino acids. The germline V gene encodes CDR1 MDHEN and CDR2 SYDVKM. V was shortened by 7 bases and J by 0 bases, with 6 bases between the two germline ends. The CDR3 sequence is CASIDPNYGYTF. DNA of the CDR3: TGTGCCAGCATAGACCCTAACTATGGCTACACCTTC.

This clonotype has ten or more counts. The chain carries TRBV7-2 and TRBJ2-5; 8 nucleotides match TRBD1. Germline V lookup: CDR1 SGHTA, CDR2 FQGNSA. The CDR3 has 14 residues. Unmatched junction bases numbered 11, after V lost 7 bases and J lost 7 bases. The CDR3 loop reads CASTLKQGVGTQYF. As DNA, the CDR3 is TGTGCCAGCACCCTAAAACAGGGGGTAGGGACCCAGTACTTC.